This TCR beta chain is drawn from a study of T-cell reconstitution after alpha-beta-depleted transplantation in children. The CDR3 loop spans 17 amino acids. Germline CDR1 and CDR2: SGHTA and FQGNSA. V was pared by 6 bases and J by 4 bases, with 9 bases of the junction left unmatched. Unique molecular identifiers featured in how the TCRbeta library was prepared. Via MiXCR, TCRdb re-called the PCR reads, giving one row per CDR3 protein. The sample yields 350,000 to 450,000 distinct CDR3 sequences, 10% to 15% seen once. The J gene is TRBJ2-2, the V gene TRBV7-2; the match to TRBD2 covers 12 bases. The sequencing here drew on PBMCs, taken from the stem cell graft. The clonotype was recovered from a human donor who donated a stem cell graft to a child with Fanconi anemia. CDR3 in amino acids: CASRRRTSGVTTGELFF. CDR3 coding DNA: TGTGCCAGCAGACGCCGGACTAGCGGGGTTACCACCGGGGAGCTGTTTTTT. The whole variable domain, remainder taken from reference TRBV7-2 and TRBJ2-2, is GAGVSQSPSNKVTEKGKDVELRCDPISGHTALYWYRQSLGQGLEFLIYFQGNSAPDKSGLPSDRFSAERTGGSVSTLTIQRTQQEDSAVYLCASRRRTSGVTTGELFFGEGSRLTVL.